These 10 T cell receptor beta chains originate from one sample sequenced in a study of blood T cell repertoires in COVID-19. The protocol was immunoSEQ multiplex PCR, while the TCRdb copy is restricted to in-frame clones and leaves out a portion. The sample includes hundreds of thousands of clones, 80% to 90% of them seen just once. The sample consisted of peripheral blood. Every receptor here comes from a woman older than 75 with acute or convalescent COVID-19.

CDR3 sequence reads: CASSSTGGSMYSPLHF. The CDR3 coding sequence is TGTGCCAGCAGCTCGACAGGGGGCAGTATGTATTCACCCCTCCACTTT. The gene calls are TRBV9 and TRBJ1-6, with TRBD1 matching over 10 bases. The CDR3 totals 16 residues. The germline CDR1 and CDR2 sequences are SGDLS and YYNGEE. The junction had 9 bases not matched to a gene; V was cut back by 4 bases and J by 8 bases.

The chain joins TRBV19 to TRBJ2-7, with D possibly matching TRBD2 (5 bases). Deletions cut 4 bases from V and 3 bases from J, with 10 bases between. Germline CDR1 is LNHDA and CDR2 is SQIVND (reference sequence). The CDR3 is made up of 13 amino acids. The CDR3 DNA is TGTGCCAGTAGTACTACTCGGGGCTACGAGCAGTACTTC. It codes for CASSTTRGYEQYF.

This chain joins TRBV11-1 and TRBJ2-5; a possible D gene is TRBD1 (5 bases). V shed 2 bases and J shed 4 bases, with 11 bases lying between them. Germline V gives CDR1 SGHAT, CDR2 FQDESV (reference sequence). The CDR3 is 14 amino acids. The CDR3 region has the DNA TGTGCCAGCAGCTTACTTAGGGGAACAGAGACCCAGTACTTC. This encodes CASSLLRGTETQYF.

The chain joins TRBV7-3 to TRBJ2-1; 14 bases align to TRBD2. The V segment lost 4 bases and the J segment 3 bases; nucleotides outside the gene matches: 2. CDR3 length: 16 residues. CDR1 and CDR2 from the germline V gene are SGHTA and FQGTGA. CDR3 sequence: CASSSGLAGVYNEQFF. CDR3 bases: TGTGCCAGCAGCTCGGGACTAGCGGGAGTCTACAATGAGCAGTTCTTC.

The V gene is TRBV30, the J gene TRBJ2-7; 10 bases align to TRBD2. V lost 1 base, J lost 3 bases, and 15 bases stayed unmatched. The CDR3 loop spans 18 amino acids. CDR1 GTSNPN and CDR2 SVGIG come from the germline V gene (reference sequence). The chain's CDR3 is CAWSAPAGGQRLSYEQYF. Here the CDR3 DNA reads TGTGCCTGGAGTGCGCCAGCGGGGGGGCAAAGGTTAAGCTACGAGCAGTACTTC. Full variable domain (outside the CDR3, taken from reference TRBV30 and TRBJ2-7): SQTIHQWPATLVQPVGSPLSLECTVEGTSNPNLYWYRQAAGRGLQLLFYSVGIGQISSEVPQNLSASRPQDRQFILSSKKLLLSDSGFYLCAWSAPAGGQRLSYEQYFGPGTRLTVT.

There are a few counts of this clone. Here the CDR3 reads CASSLARDSYGYTF. The DNA for the CDR3 is TGTGCCAGCAGCTTAGCGCGGGACAGCTATGGCTACACCTTC. The rearrangement uses TRBV7-2 and TRBJ1-2, with 7 positions matching TRBD1. J was trimmed by 4 bases and V by 0 bases; bases with no gene match: 2. Germline V gene lookup returns CDR1 SGHTA and CDR2 FQGNSA. The CDR3 is made up of 14 amino acids.

The gene calls are TRBV5-1 and TRBJ2-1; 9 positions agree with TRBD2. The CDR3 loop spans 15 amino acids. V dropped 0 bases and J dropped 7; count of bases not matched to a gene: 5. Germline values: CDR1 SGHRS, CDR2 YFSETQ. The CDR3 is CASSLVAGEWNEQFF. The CDR3 DNA is TGCGCCAGCAGCTTGGTAGCGGGAGAGTGGAATGAGCAGTTCTTC.

V is TRBV5-8 and J is TRBJ2-5; 7 nucleotides agree with TRBD1. This CDR3 contains 14 residues. Germline CDR1 reads SGHTS; CDR2 reads YDEGEE. V was pared by 3 bases and J by 1 base, with 3 bases of the junction left unmatched. In DNA, the CDR3 is TGTGCCAGCAGCTACGGGACAGTCCAAGAGACCCAGTACTTC. It codes for CASSYGTVQETQYF.

The chain combines TRBV6-5 with TRBJ2-2, with D possibly matching TRBD1 (6 bases). The V gene's germline CDR1 is MNHEY and CDR2 SVGAGI. V shed 5 bases and J shed 5 bases, with 12 bases lying between them. This CDR3 is 14 amino acids long. In nucleotides, the CDR3 is TGTGCCAGCAGTAGTTTACAGGGTACCGGGGAGCTGTTTTTT. Amino acids: CASSSLQGTGELFF.

The chain carries TRBV10-1 and TRBJ1-6, with 7 bases that match TRBD1. With V trimmed by 4 bases and J by 9 bases, 3 bases remained unmatched. Germline loops: CDR1 WNHNN, CDR2 SYGVQD (reference sequence). There are 13 residues in the CDR3. The CDR3 DNA sequence: TGCGCCAGCAGTGGACAGGGAGGTTCACCCCTCCACTTT. It is translated as CASSGQGGSPLHF.